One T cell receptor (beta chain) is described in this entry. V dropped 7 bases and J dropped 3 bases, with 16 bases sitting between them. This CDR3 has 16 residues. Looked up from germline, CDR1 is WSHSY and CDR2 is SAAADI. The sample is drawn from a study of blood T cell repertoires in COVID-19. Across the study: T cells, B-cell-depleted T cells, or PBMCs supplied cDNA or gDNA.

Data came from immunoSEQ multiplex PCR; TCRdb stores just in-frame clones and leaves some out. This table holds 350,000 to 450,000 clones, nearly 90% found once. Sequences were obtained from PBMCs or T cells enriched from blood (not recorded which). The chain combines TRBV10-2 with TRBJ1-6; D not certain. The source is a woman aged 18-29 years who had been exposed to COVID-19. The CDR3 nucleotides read TGCGCCAGCACCGACACGGATCCAGACTATAATTCACCCCTCCACTTT. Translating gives CASTDTDPDYNSPLHF.